Given below is one T cell receptor (beta chain) in context. This entry belongs to a study of blood T cell repertoires in COVID-19. As for the study in general: Samples came from the United States, Italy and Spain, spanning acute and convalescent COVID-19. The cDNA or gDNA used as material had been derived from T cells, B-cell-depleted T cells, or PBMCs.

The germline gives CDR1 SGHRS, CDR2 YFSETQ. The CDR3 runs to 14 residues. The V end was cut by 5 bases, the J end by 4 bases, with 15 bases between. Source study methods: Estimates of nucleated cell counts were drawn from the amplification of reference gene primers. Repertoires were generated with immunoSEQ multiplex PCR, while TCRdb's copy carries only in-frame clones and drops some. That table gives V, J and clone size, and the DNA gave D and trimming. This sample has around 300,000 clones, with 86% found just once. The chain carries TRBV5-1 and TRBJ1-2, with D perhaps TRBD1 (6 bases). Sequencing was carried out using peripheral blood. The receptor's source is a woman younger than 45 who had recovered from COVID-19. The CDR3 reads CASRLRQAAYGYTF. The CDR3 DNA follows: TGCGCCAGCAGACTGCGACAGGCGGCCTATGGCTACACCTTC.